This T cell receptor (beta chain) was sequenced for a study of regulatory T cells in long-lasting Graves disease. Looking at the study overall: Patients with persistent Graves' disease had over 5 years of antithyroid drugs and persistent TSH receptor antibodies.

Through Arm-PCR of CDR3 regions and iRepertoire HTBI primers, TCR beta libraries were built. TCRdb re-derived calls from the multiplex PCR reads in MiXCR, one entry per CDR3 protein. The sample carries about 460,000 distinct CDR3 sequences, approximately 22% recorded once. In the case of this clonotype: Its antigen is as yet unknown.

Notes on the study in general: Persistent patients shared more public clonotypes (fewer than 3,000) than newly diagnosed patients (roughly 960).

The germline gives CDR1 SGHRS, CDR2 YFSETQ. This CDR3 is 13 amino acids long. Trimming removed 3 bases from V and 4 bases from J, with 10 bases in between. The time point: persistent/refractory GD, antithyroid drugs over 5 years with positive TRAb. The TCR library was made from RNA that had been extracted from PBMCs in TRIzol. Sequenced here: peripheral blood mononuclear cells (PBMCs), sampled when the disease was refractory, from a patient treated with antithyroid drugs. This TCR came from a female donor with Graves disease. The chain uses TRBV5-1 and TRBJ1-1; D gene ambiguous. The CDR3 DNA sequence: TGCGCCAGCAGCTACGACTGGGGCACTGAAGCTTTCTTT. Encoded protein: CASSYDWGTEAFF.